The TCR beta chain described here comes from a study of blood T cell repertoires in COVID-19. In the study overall: T cells, B-cell-depleted T cells, or PBMCs supplied cDNA or gDNA.

V dropped 4 bases and J dropped 4 bases, with 10 bases sitting between them. This CDR3 comprises 13 residues. Germline V gene lookup returns CDR1 ENHRY and CDR2 SYGVKD. Seattle patients were enrolled while actively infected and followed longitudinally. In the authors' methods: For nucleated cells, counts were estimated from reference gene primer amplification. Profiling relied on immunoSEQ multiplex PCR, and the TCRdb table lists in-frame clones only, not all of them. That table is the source of V, J and clone size, and D and trimming were worked out from the DNA. The sample holds about 94,000 clones; approximately 74% are singletons and the top ten take just under 4%.

This clonotype was sampled from a man in his 70s with COVID-19, enrolled during active disease. The sample comprised peripheral blood. This chain links TRBV10-3 with TRBJ1-2; TRBD1 might be the D (6 bases). The CDR3 DNA reads as TGTGCCATCAGTGGGGACACTTTCTATGGCTACACCTTC. It translates to CAISGDTFYGYTF.